A single sample gave rise to the 25 T cell receptor beta chains below, sequenced in a study of control samples from healthy donors and cancer patients. Measured with immunoSEQ multiplex PCR; TCRdb has only the in-frame clones, and not every one. The sample lists about 220,000 clones; just under 95% were seen once. Sequencing was performed on blood. The receptors derive from a man aged 45 to 65 in good health.

The chain is built from TRBV5-8 and TRBJ1-5; D gene unclear. V was shortened by 4 bases and J by 4 bases, with 15 bases between the two germline ends. The CDR3 runs to 15 residues. Germline CDR1 reads SGHTS; CDR2 reads YDEGEE. The CDR3 nucleotides are TGTGCCAGCAGCCCACTGGGCTCCACAAATCAGCCCCAGCATTTT. Amino acids: CASSPLGSTNQPQHF. Together with reference TRBV5-8 and TRBJ1-5, the CDR3 gives the full variable domain: EAGVTQSPTHLIKTRGQQATLRCSPISGHTSVYWYQQALGLGLQFLLWYDEGEERNRGNFPPRFSGRQFPNYSSELNVNALELEDSALYLCASSPLGSTNQPQHFGDGTRLSIL.

The chain employs TRBV7-8 and TRBJ2-1; TRBD2 aligns across 10 bases. J lost 13 bases, V lost 3 bases, and 6 bases had no gene match. Germline V gives CDR1 SGHVS, CDR2 FQNEAQ. The CDR3 covers 13 residues. The CDR3 DNA follows: TGTGCCAGCAGCTTTAGCGGGGGGCCGGGACAGTTCTTC. Protein sequence: CASSFSGGPGQFF.

This chain links TRBV5-1 with TRBJ1-1; weak D call: TRBD1 (6 bases). Germline V gene sequence: CDR1 SGHRS, CDR2 YFSETQ. The V and J ends lost 7 bases and 0 bases respectively, with 16 bases between them. This CDR3 is built from 15 residues. The CDR3 sequence: CASSKGGRVNTEAFF. CDR3 bases: TGCGCCAGCTCCAAGGGGGGGAGAGTGAACACTGAAGCTTTCTTT.

V gene TRBV7-9 combines with J gene TRBJ1-2; tentatively, D is TRBD1 (5 bases). The length of the CDR3 is 13 residues. From germline, CDR1 is SEHNR and CDR2 FQNEAQ (reference sequence). With 1 base removed from V and 8 bases from J, the gap between germline ends came to 11 bases. CDR3 region: CASSLGDLRGYTF. The CDR3 DNA is TGTGCCAGCAGCTTAGGGGACCTCCGGGGCTACACCTTC.

This clone was counted once. The chain couples TRBV19 to TRBJ1-5, with 7 bases aligning to TRBD1. The length of the CDR3 is 13 residues. The ends lost 4 bases at V and 7 bases at J; junction bases unmatched: 4. Germline lookup yields CDR1 LNHDA and CDR2 SQIVND (reference sequence). The CDR3 protein is CASSKQGGQPQHF. The CDR3 DNA sequence: TGTGCCAGTAGTAAGCAGGGGGGCCAGCCCCAGCATTTT.

The rearrangement uses TRBV27 and TRBJ1-2, with D perhaps matching TRBD1 (5 bases). This CDR3 comprises 14 residues. V shed 6 bases and J shed 8 bases, with 19 bases lying between them. Germline CDR1 and CDR2: MNHEY and SMNVEV (reference sequence). The CDR3 protein is CASRETGRFDGYTF. The CDR3 coding sequence is TGTGCCAGCAGGGAGACGGGGCGCTTCGACGGCTACACCTTC.

With regard to this clone: Different DNA sequences within this sample yield the same CDR3. The CDR3 spells CASSLGRNTEAFF. DNA of the CDR3: TGTGCCAGCAGCCTAGGACGGAACACTGAAGCTTTCTTT. The genes are TRBV7-2 and TRBJ1-1; no clear D gene. V lost 5 bases and J lost 1, with 8 bases in between. There are 13 residues in the CDR3. Per the germline V gene, CDR1 is SGHTA and CDR2 is FQGNSA.

V is TRBV30 and J is TRBJ2-4; D unresolved. Between the trimmed V and J ends, which lost 2 bases and 5 bases, there was a span of 7 bases. CDR1 is GTSNPN and CDR2 is SVGIG in the germline V gene (reference sequence). CDR3 size: 12 residues. As DNA, the CDR3 is TGTGCCTGGAGTATGCAGGAAAACATTCAGTACTTC. It yields the protein CAWSMQENIQYF.

J is TRBJ1-6 and V is TRBV5-1; 7 nucleotides align to TRBD1. The CDR3 loop spans 14 amino acids. Germline trimming cut 4 bases from V and 9 bases from J; bases unmatched to any gene: 7. CDR1 and CDR2 from the germline V gene are SGHRS and YFSETQ. CDR3 region: CASSPGTVTSPLHF. The CDR3 coding sequence is TGCGCCAGCAGCCCCGGGACAGTGACTTCACCCCTCCACTTT.

The V and J genes are TRBV11-2 and TRBJ1-1, with D unresolved. V was cut by 5 bases and J by 3 bases, with 16 bases left in between. Per germline, CDR1 SGHAT and CDR2 FQNNGV. The CDR3 runs to 15 residues. This chain's CDR3 is CASSPSGREDTEAFF. Here the CDR3 DNA reads TGTGCCAGCAGCCCCTCCGGACGGGAGGACACTGAAGCTTTCTTT.

The chain uses TRBV5-1 and TRBJ1-2, with no clear D. This CDR3 has 15 residues. Germline V gives CDR1 SGHRS, CDR2 YFSETQ. Trimming removed 3 bases at V and 4 bases at J, with 16 bases between. The CDR3 coding sequence is TGCGCCAGCAGCTCGAGACACGGTAGTTTCTATGGCTACACCTTC. It is translated as CASSSRHGSFYGYTF.

The chain employs TRBV6-1 and TRBJ1-4; D gene uncertain. The CDR3 is 17 residues long. The V and J ends lost 1 base and 3 bases respectively, with 15 bases between them. The germline V gene has CDR1 MNHNS and CDR2 SASEGT. In nucleotides, the CDR3 is TGTGCCAGCAGTGAAGTCCGGTGGGTGGGTTCTAATGAAAAACTGTTTTTT. Translation gives CASSEVRWVGSNEKLFF.

The rearrangement joins TRBV19 to TRBJ2-3; a possible D gene is TRBD1 (6 bases). The CDR3 spans 13 residues. From germline, CDR1 is LNHDA and CDR2 SQIVND (reference sequence). V gave up 1 base and J gave up 5 bases, with 7 bases separating them. The CDR3 region has the DNA TGTGCCAGTAGTATAGTAGGGGGAGATACGCAGTATTTT. As protein: CASSIVGGDTQYF.

This clone was seen just once. This chain joins TRBV2 and TRBJ2-5; D uncertain. Trimming left V 6 bases short and J 4 bases short, with 15 bases between. This CDR3 is built from 14 residues. Germline V gives CDR1 SNHLY, CDR2 FYNNEI. The CDR3 spells CASSFGSRAETQYF. The CDR3 DNA reads TGTGCCAGCAGCTTCGGGTCGCGAGCAGAGACCCAGTACTTC.

This clone was counted a single time. This rearrangement joins TRBV6-5 to TRBJ2-5; TRBD1 matches 9 bases. With V trimmed by 2 bases and J by 5 bases, 6 bases remained unmatched. Germline lookup yields CDR1 MNHEY and CDR2 SVGAGI. This CDR3 comprises 15 residues. The CDR3 DNA follows: TGTGCCAGCAGTTACCAGGGACAGGGCTGGGAGACCCAGTACTTC. Its protein product is CASSYQGQGWETQYF.

This clone has just one count. The V and J genes are TRBV11-3 and TRBJ2-1; D unresolved. Germline V gene data show CDR1 as SGHNT and CDR2 as YENEEA. The CDR3 length is 15 residues. Trimming took 5 bases from V and 5 from J, leaving 16 bases between them. CDR3 region: CASSAAQRENNEQFF. CDR3 bases: TGTGCCAGCAGCGCAGCTCAGCGAGAAAACAATGAGCAGTTCTTC. The full variable domain, rest sourced from reference TRBV11-3 and TRBJ2-1, is EAGVVQSPRYKIIEKKQPVAFWCNPISGHNTLYWYLQNLGQGPELLIRYENEEAVDDSQLPKDRFSAERLKGVDSTLKIQPAELGDSAVYLCASSAAQRENNEQFFGPGTRLTVL.

The gene calls are TRBV18 and TRBJ2-3, with 7 bases aligning to TRBD2. Germline-derived CDR1 and CDR2 are KGHSH and LQKENI. The CDR3 loop spans 15 amino acids. Trimming took 3 bases from V and 1 from J; bases not matched to a gene: 4. The CDR3 spells CASSPRGEGTDTQYF. CDR3 bases: TGTGCCAGCTCACCCCGGGGGGAAGGCACAGATACGCAGTATTTT.

V is TRBV19 and J is TRBJ2-3; the match to TRBD2 covers 8 bases. The CDR3 covers 17 residues. CDR1 is LNHDA, CDR2 SQIVND, per germline (reference sequence). Germline trimming cut 3 bases from V and 7 bases from J; bases unmatched to any gene: 15. The DNA for the CDR3 is TGTGCCAGTAGTATTTTTTACGGGTCAGCGGGGGCATATACGCAGTATTTT. Translation gives CASSIFYGSAGAYTQYF.

V is TRBV2 and J is TRBJ1-2; the D is unclear. V was cut by 1 base and J by 8 bases, with 11 bases left in between. CDR1 and CDR2 from the germline V gene are SNHLY and FYNNEI. This CDR3 spans 13 amino acids. DNA for the CDR3: TGTGCCAGCAGTGAAGGCCCTGGGAGAGGCTACACCTTC. This gives the protein CASSEGPGRGYTF.

V is TRBV7-6 and J is TRBJ1-4, with a tentative D call TRBD1 (5 bases). Germline V gene sequence: CDR1 SGHVS, CDR2 FNYEAQ. Trimming pared 6 bases from V and 8 bases from J, leaving 16 bases between. This CDR3 comprises 14 residues. The CDR3 reads CASRPSGGEEKLFF. The CDR3 DNA is TGTGCCAGCAGACCTTCGGGGGGGGAGGAAAAACTGTTTTTT.

In this sample, this clone turned up once. The V gene is TRBV5-1, the J gene TRBJ1-1; TRBD1 might be the D (5 bases). In germline, CDR1 is SGHRS, CDR2 YFSETQ. V was cut by 0 bases and J by 6 bases, with 15 bases left in between. CDR3 length: 15 residues. The chain's CDR3 is CASSLAPGSKSEAFF. CDR3 in DNA: TGCGCCAGCAGCTTGGCCCCAGGGTCTAAGTCTGAAGCTTTCTTT.

This chain uses TRBV5-1 with TRBJ2-3; 10 bases match TRBD2. The CDR3 runs to 15 residues. The trim removed 4 bases at V and 6 bases at J, leaving 8 bases unmatched. Per the germline V gene, CDR1 is SGHRS and CDR2 is YFSETQ. DNA of the CDR3: TGCGCCAGCAGCCCTGGACTAGCGGATGGGGATACGCAGTATTTT. Amino acid sequence: CASSPGLADGDTQYF.

This chain connects TRBV4-1 to TRBJ2-3; TRBD1 matches at 8 bases. V trimming: 2 bases; J trimming: 4 bases; junction bases outside the gene matches: 5. CDR3 length: 15 amino acids. The germline gives CDR1 MGHRA, CDR2 YSYEKL. The DNA for the CDR3 is TGCGCCAGCAGCCAACACGGACAGGGCGCAGATACGCAGTATTTT. It encodes CASSQHGQGADTQYF.

The rearrangement uses TRBV6-2 or TRBV6-3 and TRBJ2-5, with 11 nucleotides matching TRBD2. V trimming: 3 bases; J trimming: 5 bases; junction bases outside the gene matches: 5. Germline CDR1 reads MNHEY; CDR2 reads SVGEGT. The CDR3 consists of 15 residues. For the CDR3, the DNA is TGTGCCAGCAGTTATGTTGCTAGCGGGGGGGAGACCCAGTACTTC. Translation: CASSYVASGGETQYF.

The J gene is TRBJ2-1, the V gene TRBV27; 12 nucleotides agree with TRBD2. The germline gives CDR1 MNHEY, CDR2 SMNVEV (reference sequence). The J segment lost 4 bases and the V segment lost 4 bases, leaving 8 bases of the junction unmatched. The CDR3 runs to 17 residues. DNA of the CDR3: TGTGCCAGCAGTTCTCAGACTAGCGGGGGCCTTTACAATGAGCAGTTCTTC. Its translation: CASSSQTSGGLYNEQFF.